Sequencing of this T cell receptor (beta chain) was carried out in a study of shared clonotypes between healthy human individuals. The protocol was immunoSEQ multiplex PCR, while the TCRdb copy is restricted to in-frame clones and leaves out a portion. The repertoire holds a few million clones, with over 85% as singletons. Trimming removed 2 bases from V and 6 bases from J, with 14 bases in between. This CDR3 spans 14 amino acids. The germline V gene encodes CDR1 SGHRS and CDR2 YFSETQ. Sequencing was done on a sample of naive CD4+ T cells from PBMCs. Stated subset: CD45RA+ positively selected. V gene TRBV5-1 combines with J gene TRBJ1-1, with D tentatively TRBD1 (6 bases). This TCR came from a man aged 18 to 30 in good health. Some clones in this sample may be carry-over from other donors' samples. The CDR3 is CASSFSGQSAEAFF. CDR3 in DNA: TGCGCCAGCAGCTTCTCTGGACAGAGCGCTGAAGCTTTCTTT.